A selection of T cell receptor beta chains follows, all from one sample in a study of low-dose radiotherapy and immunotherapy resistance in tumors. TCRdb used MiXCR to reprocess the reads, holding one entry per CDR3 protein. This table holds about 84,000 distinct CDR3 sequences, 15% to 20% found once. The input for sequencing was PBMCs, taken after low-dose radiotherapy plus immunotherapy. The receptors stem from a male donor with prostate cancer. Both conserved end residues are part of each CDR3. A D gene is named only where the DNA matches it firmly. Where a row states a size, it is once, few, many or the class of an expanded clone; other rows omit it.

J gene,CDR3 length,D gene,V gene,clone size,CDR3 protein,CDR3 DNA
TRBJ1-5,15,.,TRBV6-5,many,CASTPGVNSNQPQHF,TGTGCCAGCACTCCCGGGGTAAATAGCAATCAGCCCCAGCATTTT
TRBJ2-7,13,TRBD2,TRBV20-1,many,CSASGRPEGEQYF,TGCAGTGCTAGCGGGAGGCCCGAAGGGGAGCAGTACTTC
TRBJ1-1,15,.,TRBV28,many,CASSSSATGNTEAFF,TGTGCCAGCAGTTCAAGTGCGACGGGGAACACTGAAGCTTTCTTT
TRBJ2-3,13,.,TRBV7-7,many,CASSLAQGDTQYF,TGTGCCAGCAGCTTAGCCCAGGGAGATACGCAGTATTTT
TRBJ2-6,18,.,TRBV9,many,CASSPDKDLSSGANVLTF,TGTGCCAGCAGCCCAGACAAGGATTTGAGCTCTGGGGCCAACGTCCTGACTTTC
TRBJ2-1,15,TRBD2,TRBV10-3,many,CAISEASGSLNEQFF,TGTGCCATCAGTGAGGCTAGCGGGAGCCTCAATGAGCAGTTCTTC
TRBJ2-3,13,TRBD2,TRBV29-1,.,CSVRAGDADTQYF,TGCAGCGTTCGGGCGGGGGATGCAGATACGCAGTATTTT
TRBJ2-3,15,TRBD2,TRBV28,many,CASSSPGLASDTQYF,TGTGCCAGCAGTTCACCGGGACTAGCATCAGATACGCAGTATTTT
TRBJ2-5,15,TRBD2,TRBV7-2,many,CASSFSGSWQETQYF,TGTGCCAGCAGCTTTAGCGGGAGCTGGCAAGAGACCCAGTACTTC
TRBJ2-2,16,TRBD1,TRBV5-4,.,CASSLAGTADSGELFF,TGTGCCAGCAGCTTGGCCGGGACAGCTGATTCCGGGGAGCTGTTTTTT
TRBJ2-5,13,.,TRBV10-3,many,CAISESTVETQYF,TGTGCCATCAGTGAGTCGACTGTGGAGACCCAGTACTTC
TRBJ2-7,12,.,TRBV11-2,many,CASSPTLYEQYF,TGTGCCAGCAGCCCAACCTTATACGAGCAGTACTTC
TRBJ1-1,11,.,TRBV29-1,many,CSVRRNTEAFF,TGCAGCGTTCGTCGGAACACTGAAGCTTTCTTT
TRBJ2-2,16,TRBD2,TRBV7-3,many,CASSFTSDVATGELFF,TGTGCCAGCAGCTTCACTAGCGATGTTGCCACCGGGGAGCTGTTTTTT
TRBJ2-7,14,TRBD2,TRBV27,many,CASSSASGSYEQYF,TGTGCCAGCAGCTCGGCTAGCGGTTCCTACGAGCAGTACTTC
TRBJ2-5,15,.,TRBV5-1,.,CASSLNRVSQETQYF,TGCGCCAGCAGCTTGAACAGGGTCTCCCAAGAGACCCAGTACTTC
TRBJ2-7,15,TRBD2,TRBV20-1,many,CSARPLAGGGYEQYF,TGCAGTGCCCGCCCTCTAGCGGGAGGTGGGTACGAGCAGTACTTC
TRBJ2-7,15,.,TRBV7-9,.,CASSPRARASYEQYF,TGTGCCAGCAGCCCCCGTGCACGGGCATCCTACGAGCAGTACTTC
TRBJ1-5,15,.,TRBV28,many,CASSLPRVANQPQHF,TGTGCCAGCAGTTTACCACGTGTAGCCAATCAGCCCCAGCATTTT
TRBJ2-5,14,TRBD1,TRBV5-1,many,CASSDRGREETQYF,TGCGCCAGCAGTGACAGGGGGCGCGAAGAGACCCAGTACTTC
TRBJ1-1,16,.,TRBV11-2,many,CASSLGGGRKNTEAFF,TGTGCCAGCAGCTTAGGGGGTGGACGGAAGAACACTGAAGCTTTCTTT
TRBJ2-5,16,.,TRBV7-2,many,CASSLASVLSGKTQYF,TGTGCCAGCAGCTTAGCTAGCGTTTTGTCTGGGAAGACCCAGTACTTC